The T cell receptor beta chain described here comes from a study of identical twins. Trimming stripped 3 bases from V and 13 bases from J, with 10 bases between. Germline values: CDR1 MNHEY, CDR2 SVGEGT. CDR3 size: 11 residues. Overall study findings and caveats: Twin sharing of out-of-frame TCR alpha was underestimated by models in monozygotic pairs. Invariant populations such as MAIT and iNKT cells could partly muddle zero-insertion analyses. Twin-shared out-of-frame alpha sequences showed excess low generation probability.

About this clonotype: Its antigen is not identified.

Carrying unique molecular identifiers, the cDNA also gained a universal primer site through template switching. A single record per CDR3 protein comes from TCRdb applying MiXCR to the 5' RACE reads. The data contain more than 250,000 distinct CDR3 sequences, around 8.8% of them singletons. These same data were also listed under a study on yellow fever vaccine responses in identical twins.

Sequencing was carried out using memory (CD45RO+) T cells sorted from blood. This TCR derives from a woman between 18 and 29 years old in good health. The V gene is TRBV6-2 or TRBV6-3, the J gene TRBJ2-1, with D perhaps TRBD2 (6 bases). The CDR3 DNA is TGTGCCAGCAGTTATTCGGACTATCAGTTCTTC. This codes for CASSYSDYQFF.